This T cell receptor beta chain was identified in a study of CD8 T cells in ankylosing spondylitis. TCRdb recomputed calls from the 5' RACE reads with MiXCR, one row per CDR3 protein. The sample carries hundreds of thousands of distinct CDR3 sequences, 12% recorded once. This clonotype occurred many times. Its antigen is undetermined. Between the trimmed V and J ends, which lost 6 bases and 1 base, there was a span of 12 bases. The CDR3 runs to 13 residues. Germline loops: CDR1 SQVTM, CDR2 ANQGSEA. Study outcomes and limitations: Reactive arthritis synovial fluid and blood were previously reported to contain some motif variants. A TCR beta motif made of fewer than 10 highly homologous variants seemed typical of ankylosing spondylitis blood. Clones linked to disease were reported to show significant enrichment in matched ankylosing spondylitis synovial fluid.

Material for sequencing was blood, either unsorted or a sorted T cell fraction (not recorded which). The J gene is TRBJ1-1, the V gene TRBV29-1; D is uncertain. This TCR was recovered from a male donor with ankylosing spondylitis. CDR3 nucleotides: TGCAGCGTGGCCGGGCAGGCGAACACTGAAGCTTTCTTT. Amino acid sequence: CSVAGQANTEAFF.